The text below deals with one T cell receptor beta chain. Its antigen is as yet unknown. TCRdb keeps only in-frame clones here, not all; method: immunoSEQ multiplex PCR. The table includes over 150,000 clones, 85% detected once. V gave up 4 bases and J gave up 3 bases; unmatched junction bases: 4. CDR1 and CDR2 from the germline V gene are SGHRS and YFSETQ. The CDR3 has 15 amino acids. These data originate in a study of cytomegalovirus exposure and HLA in healthy donors. Study at large: The roughly 120 validation repertoires, a later analysis reported, used the same platform as the approximately 670 first-cohort repertoires.

Study-wide results and limits: Overall, some 160 TCR beta chains were annotated as cytomegalovirus-associated. According to a subsequent analysis, TCR clusters identified in the first cohort showed a tendency to co-occur across the 100 to 150 validation repertoires.

The sequence derives from a young man in good health and CMV-seropositive. Material: PBMCs. The chain recombines TRBV5-1 with TRBJ2-5, with 12 bases that match TRBD1. The CDR3 sequence is CASSDGTGGEETQYF. Written as DNA, the CDR3 is TGCGCCAGCAGCGACGGGACAGGGGGCGAAGAGACCCAGTACTTC.